This T cell receptor beta chain was identified during a study of blood T cell repertoires in COVID-19 (dated by TCRdb to the early 2020s). General notes on the study: Collaborator samples came from the United States, Italy and Spain and covered acute and convalescent phases of COVID-19. The prospective study material was composed of cDNA or gDNA derived from T cells, B-cell-depleted T cells, or PBMCs. The dataset comprised deeply sampled blood TCRbeta repertoires from subjects exposed to, actively infected with, or recovered from COVID-19. The repertoires were released in a freely available public database meant as a resource for research on the immune response to SARS-CoV-2. Samples were obtained from the ongoing ImmuneRACE study (first 160 participants) and from some 1,300 subjects provided by 6 global collaborators. Sample metadata almost always included a de-identified subject ID, COVID-19 status, age in years and sex. Where HLA class I and class II types were available, the types were taken from metadata supplied by the sample provider, not from assay-based typing. Findings and caveats that apply to the study as a whole: The quantity of clinical and demographic metadata differed by source and by participant and was supplied without curation.

Collaborating institutions collected whole blood in K2EDTA tubes following their own protocols. For TCRbeta analysis, collaborators shipped samples in one of three forms: frozen whole blood, isolated PBMCs, or DNA extracted from either of those sample types. TCRbeta CDR3 regions were amplified from genomic DNA by means of the immunoSEQ Assay, a bias-controlled multiplex PCR. The paper's data handling went like this. The number of nucleated cells in each sample was estimated from the amplification of reference gene primers within the assay. Sequence reads were collapsed and filtered to measure the absolute abundance of every unique TCRbeta CDR3 rearrangement. For each sample, productive Simpson clonality was calculated by taking the square root of Simpson's diversity index across productive rearrangements. TCRdb holds this immuneACCESS table with in-frame rearrangements only. Some clones are missing; in checked studies, unresolved V genes explain under half, and the rest has no known cause. D and trimming were read from the DNA, whereas the V and J calls and clone size are those reported in that table. Present in this sample are 120,000 to 150,000 clones, approximately 86% of which were seen just once. The ten largest clonotypes hold around 8.2% of the sample.

Concerning this clone itself: Its antigen has not been determined. The input lacks base qualities; no much larger clone sits a single base away.

According to the germline V gene, CDR1 reads KGHSH and CDR2 reads LQKENI. The CDR3 starts with the cysteine, ends with the phenylalanine, and has 17 residues. The kept DNA is CDR3 alone, 51 bases in frame from the first base. Relative to germline, V is 6 bases shorter and J is 2 bases shorter, with 17 bases between their ends. The receptor chain draws on TRBV18 and TRBJ1-6; the D segment could be TRBD1, given 5 matching bases. The sample consisted of peripheral blood. The receptor comes from a woman aged 60-75 years with acute or convalescent COVID-19. The CDR3: CASSAGNGKPYNSPLHF. The DNA reads TGTGCCAGCTCGGCAGGGAATGGTAAACCCTATAATTCACCCCTCCACTTT. Reference TRBV18 and TRBJ1-6 genes cover what lies past the CDR3, so the full variable domain is NAGVMQNPRHLVRRRGQEARLRCSPMKGHSHVYWYRQLPEEGLKFMVYLQKENIIDESGMPKERFSAEFPKEGPSILRIQQVVRGDSAAYFCASSAGNGKPYNSPLHFGNGTRLTVT.